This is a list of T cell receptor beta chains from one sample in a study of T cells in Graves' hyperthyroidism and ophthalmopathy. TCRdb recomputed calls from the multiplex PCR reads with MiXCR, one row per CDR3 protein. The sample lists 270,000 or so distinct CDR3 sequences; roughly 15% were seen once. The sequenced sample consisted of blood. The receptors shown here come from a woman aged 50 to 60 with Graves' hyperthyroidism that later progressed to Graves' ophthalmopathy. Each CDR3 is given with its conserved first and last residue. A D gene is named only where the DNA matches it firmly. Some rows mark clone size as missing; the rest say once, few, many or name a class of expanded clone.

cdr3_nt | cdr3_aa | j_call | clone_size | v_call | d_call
TGTGCCAGTAGTATAGTAAGACCGAGAAATCAGCCCCAGCATTTT | CASSIVRPRNQPQHF | TRBJ1-5 | few | TRBV19 | -
TGTGCCACACGGTACGGAGATGACGAGACCTACGAGCAGTTCTTC | CATRYGDDETYEQFF | TRBJ2-1 | - | TRBV19 | -
TGTGCCAGCAGTGAGAAAGGGAGGGGTTCACCCCTCCACTTT | CASSEKGRGSPLHF | TRBJ1-6 | many | TRBV2 | -
TGTGCCAGCAGTTTACTCCCGCGGGGGACAGAAGCTTTCTTT | CASSLLPRGTEAFF | TRBJ1-1 | many | TRBV28 | -
TGTGCCAGCAGCTTAGGGCTAGCGGGAGAATCAGATACGCAGTATTTT | CASSLGLAGESDTQYF | TRBJ2-3 | many | TRBV7-3 | TRBD2
TGTGCCACCAGCATAGGGGACAATCAGCCCCAGCATTTT | CATSIGDNQPQHF | TRBJ1-5 | few | TRBV15 | -
TGTGCCAGCAGCGCCCCCCGGGCGGGGGGCTCCTACAATGAGCAGTTCTTC | CASSAPRAGGSYNEQFF | TRBJ2-1 | few | TRBV9 | TRBD2
TGTGCCAGCAGCTCTGGGACAGCTTCAACCGGGGAGCTGTTTTTT | CASSSGTASTGELFF | TRBJ2-2 | many | TRBV11-2 | TRBD1
TGTGCCAGCTCTCTGACAGGGAGGAGGGTATACAATGAGCAGTTCTTC | CASSLTGRRVYNEQFF | TRBJ2-1 | many | TRBV18 | -
TGTGCCAGTCAGCCCGGGACGGATCCCTACAATGAGCAGTTCTTC | CASQPGTDPYNEQFF | TRBJ2-1 | few | TRBV19 | -
TGCAGTACCTTAAGCAGGGGTGGGTCCTACAATGAGCAGTTCTTC | CSTLSRGGSYNEQFF | TRBJ2-1 | many | TRBV20-1 | -
TGTGCCAGCAGCCCCGGACAGAGAGATACGCAGTATTTT | CASSPGQRDTQYF | TRBJ2-3 | many | TRBV11-3 | -
TGTGCCAGCAGTCCACAGGGAAGCGGGAGTGAAGCTTTCTTT | CASSPQGSGSEAFF | TRBJ1-1 | many | TRBV2 | -
TGTGCCAGCTTGTTTCGGGGAGACACCAACAATGAGCAGTTCTTC | CASLFRGDTNNEQFF | TRBJ2-1 | many | TRBV2 | -
TGTGCCAGCAGATCAGACAGCGACGAGCAGTACTTC | CASRSDSDEQYF | TRBJ2-7 | - | TRBV28 | -
TGTGCCACCAGTGATTGGAACTACGAGCAGTACTTC | CATSDWNYEQYF | TRBJ2-7 | many | TRBV24-1 | -